The T cell receptor (beta chain) described here comes from a study of CD8 T cells in ankylosing spondylitis. Study observations and caveats: A motif in TCR beta, a set of about eight highly homologous variants, appeared characteristic of ankylosing spondylitis blood.

This clonotype was seen only a few times. Its antigen is as yet unknown. Per the germline V gene, CDR1 is KGHDR and CDR2 is SFDVKD. V dropped 3 bases and J dropped 5 bases, with 15 bases sitting between them. The CDR3 runs to 15 residues. Each TCR beta library was made by quantitative 5'-RACE that incorporated molecular barcodes. TCRdb used MiXCR to reprocess the 5' RACE reads, holding one entry per CDR3 protein. The data show about 90,000 distinct CDR3 sequences, approximately 9.6% seen once. This clonotype was obtained from a male donor with ankylosing spondylitis. The rearrangement uses TRBV24-1 and TRBJ2-5; the D is unclear. The specimen was blood, either unsorted or a sorted T cell fraction (not recorded which). In DNA, the CDR3 is TGTGCCACCAGTGATAAAGACCCTGGGTGGGAGACCCAGTACTTC. It encodes CATSDKDPGWETQYF.